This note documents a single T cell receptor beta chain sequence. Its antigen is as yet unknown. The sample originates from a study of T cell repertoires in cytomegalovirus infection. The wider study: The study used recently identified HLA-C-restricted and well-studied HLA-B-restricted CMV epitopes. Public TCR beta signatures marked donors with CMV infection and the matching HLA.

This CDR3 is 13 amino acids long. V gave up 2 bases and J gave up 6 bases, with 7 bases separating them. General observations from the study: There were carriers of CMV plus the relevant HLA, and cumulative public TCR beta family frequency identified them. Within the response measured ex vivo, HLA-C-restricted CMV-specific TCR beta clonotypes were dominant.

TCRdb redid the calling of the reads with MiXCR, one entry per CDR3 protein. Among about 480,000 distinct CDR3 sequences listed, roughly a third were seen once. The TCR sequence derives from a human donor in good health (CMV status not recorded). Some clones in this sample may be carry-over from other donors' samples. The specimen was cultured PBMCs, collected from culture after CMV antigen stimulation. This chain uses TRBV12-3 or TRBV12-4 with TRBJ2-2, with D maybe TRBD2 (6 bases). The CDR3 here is CASSLIAAGELFF. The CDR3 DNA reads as TGTGCCAGCAGTTTAATAGCGGCCGGGGAGCTGTTTTTT.